This T cell receptor beta chain came from a study of blood T cells in healthy people across ages. The CDR3 loop spans 14 amino acids. Germline CDR1 SQVTM, CDR2 ANQGSEA. Whole-study findings and limits: Unsorted PBMCs prevented conclusive naive versus antigen-experienced comparison. Per million T cells, the diversity of TCR beta decreased roughly linearly as age advanced.

The authors ran a second PCR of roughly 6 to 12 cycles using a sample-barcoded 5' primer and a J-beta primer mix. Every cDNA was tagged by a template-switch adaptor with 12 random nucleotides. One entry per CDR3 protein, called by TCRdb with MiXCR from the 5' RACE reads. This repertoire shows about 1.6 million distinct CDR3 sequences, 34% found once; its top ten account for roughly 12%. Note on this clonotype: Its antigen is as yet unknown. A junction end diverges from the germline sequence, so it may reflect a read error.

This sequence originates from a woman younger than 45 in good health. This chain joins TRBV29-1 and TRBJ1-2; 8 nucleotides match TRBD1. Specimen: blood. The DNA for the CDR3 is TGCAGCGTTGAAGATCTCAGGGGGCCCTATGACTACACCTTC. Translating it yields CSVEDLRGPYDYTF.